One and the same sample provided the 6 T cell receptor beta chains below, sequenced in a study of blood T cell repertoires in COVID-19. Libraries were prepared by immunoSEQ multiplex PCR; TCRdb keeps only in-frame clonotypes and omits some of them. The sample contains under 300,000 clones, more than 75% of which appear only once. Specimen: PBMCs or T cells enriched from blood (not recorded which). The receptors were sampled from a man aged 18-30 years who had recovered from COVID-19.

The chain combines TRBV4-1 with TRBJ2-7, with 9 positions matching TRBD2. Unmatched junction bases numbered 2, after V lost 2 bases and J lost 0 bases. CDR3 length equals 15 residues. From germline, CDR1 is MGHRA and CDR2 YSYEKL. In nucleotides, the CDR3 is TGCGCCAGCAGCCAAAGCGGGGGGCGCTCCTACGAGCAGTACTTC. It yields the protein CASSQSGGRSYEQYF.

J is TRBJ2-1 and V is TRBV7-2; 7 bases map to TRBD1. Germline V gene data show CDR1 as SGHTA and CDR2 as FQGNSA. The CDR3 is 14 residues long. J gave up 0 bases and V 8 bases, and 4 bases lay outside the gene matches. CDR3 sequence: CASARDSSYNEQFF. The CDR3, as DNA: TGTGCCAGCGCACGGGACAGCTCCTACAATGAGCAGTTCTTC.

This chain uses TRBV18 with TRBJ2-7; TRBD1 agrees at 9 bases. The CDR3 has 15 residues. V was pared by 3 bases and J by 4 bases, with 7 bases of the junction left unmatched. Germline V gene sequence: CDR1 KGHSH, CDR2 LQKENI. The CDR3: CASSPRQGDKYEQYF. The CDR3 DNA sequence: TGTGCCAGCTCACCCCGACAGGGGGATAAGTACGAGCAGTACTTC.

The CDR3 loop is CASTIAGSSYNEQFF. CDR3 sequence (DNA): TGTGCCAGCACCATAGCGGGGAGCTCCTACAATGAGCAGTTCTTC. The genes are TRBV6-5 and TRBJ2-1; TRBD2 matches 8 bases. CDR3 length: 15 residues. CDR1 and CDR2 (germline): MNHEY, SVGAGI. The V segment lost 7 bases and the J segment 0 bases; nucleotides outside the gene matches: 5.

This sequence joins TRBV5-6 and TRBJ2-1; 8 bases align to TRBD2. Trimming at V came to 1 base and at J to 8 bases, leaving 8 bases not matched to a gene. The V gene's germline CDR1 is SGHDT and CDR2 YYEEEE. This CDR3 has 15 amino acids. The CDR3: CASSLSVTSEYEQFF. CDR3 coding DNA: TGTGCCAGCAGCTTGTCCGTGACTAGCGAGTATGAGCAGTTCTTC.

The chain has TRBV19 and TRBJ2-1; 10 bases are shared with TRBD2. This CDR3 spans 16 amino acids. Germline V lookup: CDR1 LNHDA, CDR2 SQIVND (reference sequence). V lost 4 bases to trimming and J lost 3 bases; unmatched junction nucleotides: 6. The CDR3 nucleotides are TGTGCCAGTAGTACCCGAACTAGCGGGGACTACAATGAGCAGTTCTTC. This translates into CASSTRTSGDYNEQFF. Looking up the rest from reference TRBV19 and TRBJ2-1 gives the full variable domain: DGGITQSPKYLFRKEGQNVTLSCEQNLNHDAMYWYRQDPGQGLRLIYYSQIVNDFQKGDIAEGYSVSREKKESFPLTVTSAQKNPTAFYLCASSTRTSGDYNEQFFGPGTRLTVL.